The 21 T cell receptor beta chains below all came from one sample that was sequenced in a study of response to subunit inactivated influenza vaccine. From the RT-PCR reads, TCRdb called clonotypes with MiXCR, one entry per CDR3 protein. This table has about 520,000 distinct CDR3 sequences, approximately 7.2% appearing once. Sequencing was performed on PBMCs from blood, taken approximately 25 months after vaccination. These receptors were obtained from a man in his fifties or sixties who received an inactivated influenza vaccine.

At least ten counts were recorded for this clonotype. The chain is built from TRBV9 and TRBJ2-5; D is possibly TRBD2 (5 bases). The V end lost 0 bases, the J end lost 8 bases, and 14 bases lay between the germline ends. Germline CDR1 and CDR2: SGDLS and YYNGEE. The CDR3 is 14 residues long. The CDR3 DNA is TGTGCCAGCAGCGTAGGGACTTGGCAAGGTACCCAGTACTTC. As protein: CASSVGTWQGTQYF.

This clonotype was seen a few times. The chain recombines TRBV15 with TRBJ2-2; D possibly corresponds to TRBD2 (5 bases). The CDR3 totals 14 residues. Germline V gene lookup returns CDR1 LNHNV and CDR2 YYDKDF (reference sequence). The germline V and J ends were trimmed by 2 bases and 5 bases, with 9 bases remaining between them. The CDR3 DNA is TGTGCCACCAGCAGACCCCTAGCTACCGGGGAGCTGTTTTTT. Its translation is CATSRPLATGELFF. Full variable domain (missing parts from reference TRBV15 and TRBJ2-2): DAMVIQNPRYQVTQFGKPVTLSCSQTLNHNVMYWYQQKSSQAPKLLFHYYDKDFNNEADTPDNFQSRRPNTSFCFLDIRSPGLGDTAMYLCATSRPLATGELFFGEGSRLTVL.

V usage is TRBV12-3 or TRBV12-4 and J usage is TRBJ1-2, with D maybe TRBD1 (5 bases). This CDR3 comprises 11 residues. V gave up 8 bases and J gave up 10 bases, with 14 bases separating them. The CDR3 sequence: CASGDRLDYTF. Written as DNA, the CDR3 is TGTGCCAGCGGGGACCGACTTGACTACACCTTC.

This clonotype was found a few times. The chain joins TRBV9 to TRBJ1-6; tentatively, D is TRBD1 (5 bases). The germline V gene encodes CDR1 SGDLS and CDR2 YYNGEE. CDR3 length: 15 amino acids. V was cut by 0 bases and J by 4 bases, with 8 bases left in between. The CDR3 here is CASSVETDYNSPLHF. The CDR3 DNA is TGTGCCAGCAGCGTAGAGACAGATTATAATTCACCCCTCCACTTT.

In the case of this clonotype: This may be a read error, as it is one base from a much larger clone. The J gene is TRBJ2-3, the V gene TRBV4-3; D gene ambiguous. Looked up from germline, CDR1 is LGHNA and CDR2 is YSLEER. V was trimmed by 1 base and J by 6 bases, leaving 8 bases between them. CDR3 size: 13 residues. CDR3 sequence (DNA): TGCGCCAGCAGCCAAGGGATTAGGGATACGCAGTATTTT. This sequence encodes CASSQGIRDTQYF.

The V call is TRBV7-2, the J call TRBJ1-3; D gene uncertain. This CDR3 is built from 14 residues. Germline loops: CDR1 SGHTA, CDR2 FQGNSA. V was cut by 2 bases and J by 4 bases, with 9 bases left in between. CDR3 DNA: TGTGCCAGCAGCTTATCTCCCCCCGGAAACACCATATATTTT. Protein sequence: CASSLSPPGNTIYF.

Only a few counts were recorded for this clonotype. The chain combines TRBV10-3 with TRBJ1-1; D uncertain. Germline lookup yields CDR1 ENHRY and CDR2 SYGVKD. Trimming removed 2 bases at V and 1 base at J, with 2 bases between. The CDR3 loop spans 12 amino acids. CDR3 nucleotides: TGTGCCATCAGTGAGCGGAACACTGAAGCTTTCTTT. Protein product: CAISERNTEAFF.

This clonotype showed up many times. The V and J genes are TRBV5-1 and TRBJ2-2; 11 bases are shared with TRBD2. Germline V gene data show CDR1 as SGHRS and CDR2 as YFSETQ. V lost 2 bases to trimming and J lost 1 base; unmatched junction nucleotides: 4. The CDR3 totals 17 residues. The CDR3 is CASSLRTSGQNTGELFF. The CDR3 nucleotides are TGCGCCAGCAGCTTAAGGACTAGCGGGCAGAACACCGGGGAGCTGTTTTTT.

This clonotype has just a few counts. CDR3 nucleotides: TGCAGTGCTAACCCCGGACGACAAGAGACCCAGTACTTC. It codes for CSANPGRQETQYF. This sequence joins TRBV20-1 and TRBJ2-5; the D is unclear. CDR1 DFQATT and CDR2 SNEGSKA come from the germline V gene (reference sequence). V was pared by 4 bases and J by 2 bases, with 11 bases between. The CDR3 extends over 13 amino acids.

A few counts support this clonotype. The V and J genes are TRBV6-2 or TRBV6-3 and TRBJ2-1; possibly TRBD1 or TRBD2 for D (6 bases each). This CDR3 spans 16 amino acids. Trimming cost V 6 bases and J 5 bases, with 20 bases left between them. Per germline, CDR1 MNHEY and CDR2 SVGEGT. CDR3 DNA: TGTGCCAGCAGGTTGGGGGGCGGACGGGCGCACAATGAGCAGTTCTTC. This codes for CASRLGGGRAHNEQFF.

The chain is built from TRBV29-1 and TRBJ2-3, with TRBD2 identical over 9 bases. Germline V gives CDR1 SQVTM, CDR2 ANQGSEA. This CDR3 has 16 amino acids. V lost 4 bases, J lost 1 base, and 9 bases stayed unmatched. Here the CDR3 DNA reads TGCAGCGTTGGCGGCGGGAGGGCCGAAGGCACAGATACGCAGTATTTT. Residues: CSVGGGRAEGTDTQYF.

This clonotype was observed many times. The V gene is TRBV4-1, the J gene TRBJ1-5; D gene uncertain. The CDR3 has 16 residues. V shed 0 bases and J shed 3 bases, with 12 bases lying between them. CDR1 and CDR2 from the germline V gene are MGHRA and YSYEKL. CDR3 residues: CASSQDFGVNNQPQHF. In DNA form, the CDR3 reads TGCGCCAGCAGCCAAGATTTCGGGGTGAACAATCAGCCCCAGCATTTT.

This clonotype has just a few counts. J is TRBJ2-7 and V is TRBV3-1; D may be TRBD1 (6 bases). Trimming removed 2 bases from V and 5 bases from J, with 13 bases in between. The CDR3 covers 14 residues. Germline CDR1 reads LGHDT; CDR2 reads YNNKEL (reference sequence). CDR3 sequence: CASSQPQGFNEQYF. CDR3 bases: TGTGCCAGCAGCCAACCACAGGGTTTCAACGAGCAGTACTTC.

This clonotype has ten or more counts. The V and J genes are TRBV7-6 and TRBJ1-2; D may be TRBD1 (5 bases). The CDR3 runs to 17 residues. The ends were cut back, 1 base at V and 2 bases at J, with 17 bases in the middle. Germline values: CDR1 SGHVS, CDR2 FNYEAQ. The CDR3 DNA is TGTGCCAGCAGCTTAGGGGGGAGAAGGTCCCCCAACTATGGCTACACCTTC. It specifies CASSLGGRRSPNYGYTF.

The sample holds a few counts of this clonotype. V is TRBV12-3 or TRBV12-4 and J is TRBJ2-5; no reliable D call. This CDR3 contains 14 residues. V gave up 5 bases and J gave up 4 bases, with 14 bases separating them. This CDR3 reads CASSPRTDGETQYF. The CDR3 coding sequence is TGTGCCAGCAGTCCTCGGACGGACGGAGAGACCCAGTACTTC.

The chain uses TRBV5-1 and TRBJ2-5, with 9 bases that match TRBD2. The CDR3 is 16 residues long. Germline loops: CDR1 SGHRS, CDR2 YFSETQ. V lost 3 bases to trimming and J lost 5 bases; unmatched junction nucleotides: 11. The CDR3 DNA is TGCGCCAGCAGCTCCGATGGACTAGCGCTCGGGGAGACCCAGTACTTC. It is translated as CASSSDGLALGETQYF. Full variable domain (missing parts from reference TRBV5-1 and TRBJ2-5): KAGVTQTPRYLIKTRGQQVTLSCSPISGHRSVSWYQQTPGQGLQFLFEYFSETQRNKGNFPGRFSGRQFSNSRSEMNVSTLELGDSALYLCASSSDGLALGETQYFGPGTRLLVL.

J is TRBJ2-2 and V is TRBV10-3; 10 bases are a match to TRBD2. The CDR3 loop spans 15 amino acids. Trimming cost V 7 bases and J 6 bases; bases outside gene matches: 8. Per the germline V gene, CDR1 is ENHRY and CDR2 is SYGVKD. The CDR3 nucleotides read TGTGCCATCAAGGGTCTAGCGGGAGTGTCCGGGGAGCTGTTTTTT. Translated, it gives CAIKGLAGVSGELFF.

This clonotype was found a few times. The V gene is TRBV9, the J gene TRBJ2-1, with TRBD1 matching 7 bases. This CDR3 is 15 amino acids long. Germline-derived CDR1 and CDR2 are SGDLS and YYNGEE. With 0 bases clipped from V and 5 bases from J, the junction kept 5 bases outside the gene matches. CDR3 loop: CASSVEWDRNNEQFF. For the CDR3, the DNA is TGTGCCAGCAGCGTAGAGTGGGACAGAAACAATGAGCAGTTCTTC.

The chain joins TRBV3-1 to TRBJ2-7; D assignment may be TRBD1 or TRBD2 (5 bases each). Deletions cut 1 base from V and 3 bases from J, with 13 bases between. Germline V gives CDR1 LGHDT, CDR2 YNNKEL (reference sequence). The CDR3 loop spans 15 amino acids. CDR3 bases: TGTGCCAGCAGCCAAGTCACCGACAGCGGCTACGAGCAGTACTTC. Its protein is CASSQVTDSGYEQYF.

The chain has TRBV20-1 and TRBJ1-3, with 8 nucleotides matching TRBD1. The CDR3 is 14 residues long. Germline CDR1 is DFQATT and CDR2 is SNEGSKA (reference sequence). The junction had 3 bases not matched to a gene; V was cut back by 1 base and J by 4 bases. The CDR3 loop reads CSARAGTGGNTIYF. The CDR3 DNA sequence: TGCAGTGCTAGAGCCGGGACAGGCGGAAACACCATATATTTT.

The rearrangement uses TRBV12-3 or TRBV12-4 and TRBJ2-2; 9 bases agree with TRBD2. The CDR3 sequence is 16 residues long. With V trimmed by 7 bases and J by 4 bases, 10 bases remained unmatched. The CDR3 spells CASTNAGGPGTGELFF. The CDR3 nucleotides read TGTGCCAGCACCAATGCGGGGGGGCCGGGCACCGGGGAGCTGTTTTTT.